One and the same sample provided the 14 T cell receptor beta chains below, sequenced in a study of blood T cell repertoires in COVID-19. Some clones are missing from TCRdb's copy, which holds only in-frame ones; the method was immunoSEQ multiplex PCR. The sample shows roughly 250,000 clones, 81% of them seen only once. The sample was peripheral blood. All receptors derive from a woman aged 55-75 years with active or convalescent COVID-19.

J is TRBJ2-1 and V is TRBV4-1; TRBD1 matches at 9 bases. The length of the CDR3 is 21 residues. V trimming: 4 bases; J trimming: 3 bases; junction bases outside the gene matches: 22. CDR1 and CDR2 (germline): MGHRA, YSYEKL. This CDR3 reads CASSPKGLPGQGSSLYNEQFF. The CDR3 bases are TGCGCCAGCAGCCCCAAGGGCCTCCCGGGACAGGGATCCTCCCTCTACAATGAGCAGTTCTTC.

The chain is built from TRBV7-2 and TRBJ2-6, with D unresolved. Germline CDR1 SGHTA, CDR2 FQGNSA. Trimming removed 3 bases from V and 1 base from J, with 4 bases in between. There are 14 residues in the CDR3. CDR3: CASSFPSGANVLTF. The CDR3 DNA sequence: TGTGCCAGCAGCTTTCCGTCTGGGGCCAACGTCCTGACTTTC.

V and J are TRBV28 and TRBJ1-1; 7 bases are shared with TRBD1. CDR1 is MDHEN, CDR2 SYDVKM, per germline. V was clipped by 3 bases and J by 4 bases; unmatched bases: 5. The CDR3 extends over 14 amino acids. CDR3 protein: CASSLAGTVTEAFF. Here the CDR3 DNA reads TGTGCCAGCAGTTTGGCTGGGACAGTCACTGAAGCTTTCTTT. The variable domain in full, with the rest retrieved from reference TRBV28 and TRBJ1-1, is DVKVTQSSRYLVKRTGEKVFLECVQDMDHENMFWYRQDPGLGLRLIYFSYDVKMKEKGDIPEGYSVSREKKERFSLILESASTNQTSMYLCASSLAGTVTEAFFGQGTRLTVV.

V gene TRBV21-1 combines with J gene TRBJ1-2; whether TRBD1, the table's D call, matches the DNA was not checked. TRBV21-1 represents a pseudogene. CDR3 length: 11 residues. The CDR3 DNA follows: TGTGCCAGCAGCTTACAGGGGAACTACACCTTC. Encoded protein: CASSLQGNYTF.

For this clone: The junction departs from germline at one end; a sequencing error may be responsible. The chain joins TRBV11-2 to TRBJ2-3, with TRBD2 matching over 9 bases. Germline V CDR1 and CDR2: SGHAT, FQNNGV. The CDR3 totals 16 residues. The CDR3 spells CASSLPLAGATNTQYF. Here the CDR3 DNA reads TGTGCCAGCAGCTTACCTTTAGCGGGGGCCACAAATACGCAGTATTTT. The variable domain in full, with the rest retrieved from reference TRBV11-2 and TRBJ2-3, is EAGVAQSPRYKIIEKRQSVAFWCNPISGHATLYWYQQILGQGPKLLIQFQNNGVVDDSQLPKDRFSAERLKGVDSTLKIQPAKLEDSAVYLCASSLPLAGATNTQYFGPGTRLTVL.

Only one count was recorded for this clone. The chain joins TRBV7-2 to TRBJ2-3; the D is unclear. The length of the CDR3 is 13 residues. Trimming cost V 5 bases and J 2 bases, with 8 bases left between them. In germline, CDR1 is SGHTA, CDR2 FQGNSA. The CDR3 sequence is CASSRQTTDTQYF. As DNA, the CDR3 is TGTGCCAGCAGCAGACAAACCACAGATACGCAGTATTTT.

The CDR3 DNA is TGTGCCAGCAACAGCGGGGGGGTAAATGAGCAGTTCTTC. It encodes CASNSGGVNEQFF. The chain has TRBV4-2 and TRBJ2-1; 10 nucleotides line up with TRBD2. The CDR3 length is 13 residues. Germline V gene data show CDR1 as LGHNA and CDR2 as YNFKEQ. V gave up 7 bases and J gave up 7 bases; unmatched junction bases: 4.

The rearrangement links TRBV7-5 to TRBJ2-3; the DNA was not used to check the table's D call, TRBD1. TRBV7-5 is a recognized pseudogene. The CDR3 runs 15 residues. The CDR3 bases are TGTGCCAGAAGGTCCGGGACAGGGAACACAGATACGCAGTATTTT. It yields the protein CARRSGTGNTDTQYF.

A few counts support this clone. The chain recombines TRBV19 with TRBJ2-7; D unresolved. Per germline, CDR1 LNHDA and CDR2 SQIVND (reference sequence). The germline V and J ends were trimmed by 7 bases and 6 bases, with 4 bases remaining between them. The length of the CDR3 is 9 residues. The CDR3: CASKLEQYF. The CDR3 DNA reads TGTGCCAGTAAACTCGAGCAGTACTTC.

This clone was picked up a small number of times. J is TRBJ2-7 and V is TRBV5-1, with a weak D call TRBD1 (5 bases). Trimming removed 6 bases at V and 3 bases at J, with 13 bases between. The germline gives CDR1 SGHRS, CDR2 YFSETQ. The CDR3 runs to 13 residues. The CDR3: CASKPDILYEQYF. CDR3 sequence (DNA): TGCGCCAGCAAGCCGGACATCCTCTACGAGCAGTACTTC.

This chain uses TRBV9 with TRBJ1-5, with TRBD1 as a possible D gene (6 bases). V lost 0 bases to trimming and J lost 1 base, with 11 bases between them. CDR3 length: 16 residues. CDR1 and CDR2 from the germline V gene are SGDLS and YYNGEE. The CDR3 bases are TGTGCCAGCAGCGTAGAGGGGGGAGGGAGCAATCAGCCCCAGCATTTT. This translates into CASSVEGGGSNQPQHF. The full variable domain, in which reference TRBV9 and TRBJ1-5 provide the parts outside the CDR3, is DSGVTQTPKHLITATGQRVTLRCSPRSGDLSVYWYQQSLDQGLQFLIQYYNGEERAKGNILERFSAQQFPDLHSELNLSSLELGDSALYFCASSVEGGGSNQPQHFGDGTRLSIL.

The chain couples TRBV11-1 to TRBJ2-2, with 7 nucleotides matching TRBD1. Germline V gene data show CDR1 as SGHAT and CDR2 as FQDESV (reference sequence). V shed 2 bases and J 3 bases; nucleotides not matched to a gene: 3. This CDR3 is built from 15 residues. The CDR3 nucleotides read TGTGCCAGCAGCTTAAGGGGGCCGGACACCGGGGAGCTGTTTTTT. The encoded protein is CASSLRGPDTGELFF.

The chain employs TRBV19 and TRBJ1-5, with TRBD1 matching over 10 bases. CDR1 is LNHDA and CDR2 is SQIVND in the germline V gene (reference sequence). CDR3 length: 16 amino acids. After removal of 6 bases from V and 2 bases from J, the junction contained 7 bases not matched to a gene. CDR3 sequence reads: CASRASGTGGNQPQHF. The CDR3 region has the DNA TGTGCCAGTAGGGCGTCCGGGACAGGGGGCAATCAGCCCCAGCATTTT.

On this clone: The sample has other DNA sequences that encode this CDR3 too. The rearrangement uses TRBV3-1 (or the pseudogene TRBV3-2) and TRBJ1-1; possibly TRBD1 for D (6 bases). In germline, CDR1 is LGHDT, CDR2 YNNKEL (reference sequence). The V end was cut by 3 bases, the J end by 4 bases, with 9 bases between. The CDR3 is made up of 13 amino acids. In DNA form, the CDR3 reads TGTGCCAGCAGCCAGGGGGCGGGCACTGAAGCTTTCTTT. It translates to CASSQGAGTEAFF.